A selection of T cell receptor beta chains follows, all from one sample in a study of blood T cell repertoires in COVID-19. TCRdb's copy holds only in-frame clones and misses some; the assay was immunoSEQ multiplex PCR. The data show about 210,000 clones, approximately 90% seen once. The source material was peripheral blood. These receptors all stem from a woman between 35 and 50 years old with acute or convalescent COVID-19. The CDR3 runs from the conserved cysteine through the conserved F or W. Fields, in order: J gene, CDR3 length, clone size, D gene, V gene, CDR3 protein, CDR3 DNA. The D gene is left open where the match is weak. Rows give clone size only sometimes, using once, few, many, or a class for an expanded clone.

J: TRBJ1-1
length: 14
size: -
D: TRBD1
V: TRBV10-3
CDR3: CAISESWDRPEAFF
DNA: TGTGCCATCAGTGAGTCGTGGGACAGACCCGAAGCTTTCTTT

J: TRBJ1-2
length: 15
size: -
D: TRBD1
V: TRBV5-6
CDR3: CASSLVGQTTYGYTF
DNA: TGTGCCAGCAGCTTGGTGGGACAGACCACCTATGGCTACACCTTC

J: TRBJ1-1
length: 14
size: -
D: TRBD1
V: TRBV5-1
CDR3: CASSGGTANTEAFF
DNA: TGCGCCAGCAGCGGTGGGACAGCGAACACTGAAGCTTTCTTT

J: TRBJ1-4
length: 17
size: -
D: -
V: TRBV6-1
CDR3: CASSERQPLRTNEKLFF
DNA: TGTGCCAGCAGTGAAAGACAGCCTCTCAGGACTAATGAAAAACTGTTTTTT

J: TRBJ1-3
length: 12
size: -
D: -
V: TRBV13
CDR3: CASSSEGERVYF
DNA: TGTGCCAGCAGCTCGGAGGGCGAAAGGGTATATTTT

J: TRBJ2-1
length: 14
size: -
D: -
V: TRBV6-2/TRBV6-3
CDR3: CASSYRQGGHEQFF
DNA: TGTGCCAGCAGTTACCGGCAGGGAGGTCATGAGCAGTTCTTC

J: TRBJ2-3
length: 13
size: -
D: -
V: TRBV4-1
CDR3: CASSQDRSDTQYF
DNA: TGCGCCAGCAGCCAAGATCGGTCAGATACGCAGTATTTT

J: TRBJ2-1
length: 15
size: -
D: TRBD1
V: TRBV9
CDR3: CASSEGTGVGDEQFF
DNA: TGTGCCAGCAGCGAGGGGACAGGGGTAGGAGATGAGCAGTTCTTC

J: TRBJ2-1
length: 15
size: -
D: TRBD2
V: TRBV5-1
CDR3: CASSLGTSGVEEQFF
DNA: TGCGCCAGCAGCTTGGGGACTAGCGGGGTAGAAGAGCAGTTCTTC

J: TRBJ1-2
length: 16
size: -
D: -
V: TRBV9
CDR3: CASSVGGGGANYGYTF
DNA: TGTGCCAGCAGCGTAGGGGGTGGAGGGGCTAACTATGGCTACACCTTC

J: TRBJ2-3
length: 16
size: -
D: TRBD2
V: TRBV15
CDR3: CATSRDKGLVGDTQYF
DNA: TGTGCCACCAGCAGAGATAAGGGACTAGTTGGGGATACGCAGTATTTT

J: TRBJ1-2
length: 16
size: -
D: -
V: TRBV11-3
CDR3: CASSPTPETVNYGYTF
DNA: TGTGCCAGCAGCCCGACCCCAGAGACAGTTAACTATGGCTACACCTTC

J: TRBJ2-2
length: 20
size: -
D: -
V: TRBV21-1
CDR3: CASSPWGLPSSGGYTGELFF
DNA: TGTGCCAGCAGCCCCTGGGGGCTCCCGTCTAGCGGGGGTTACACCGGGGAGCTGTTTTTT

J: TRBJ2-3
length: 16
size: -
D: -
V: TRBV5-5
CDR3: CASSPGIGGNTDTQYF
DNA: TGTGCCAGCAGCCCCGGGATCGGCGGGAACACAGATACGCAGTATTTT

J: TRBJ1-1
length: 13
size: -
D: -
V: TRBV2
CDR3: CASSEFAEGEAFF
DNA: TGTGCCAGCAGTGAATTTGCAGAGGGTGAAGCTTTCTTT

J: TRBJ1-2
length: 15
size: -
D: -
V: TRBV19
CDR3: CASSADSLLNYGYTF
DNA: TGTGCCAGTAGTGCGGACAGCCTGCTTAACTATGGCTACACCTTC

J: TRBJ1-2
length: 12
size: once
D: -
V: TRBV2
CDR3: CATKTGFYGYTF
DNA: TGTGCCACAAAAACAGGATTCTATGGCTACACCTTC

J: TRBJ2-5
length: 12
size: -
D: -
V: TRBV29-1
CDR3: CSGIRGQETQYF
DNA: TGCAGCGGTATCCGGGGGCAAGAGACCCAGTACTTC

J: TRBJ1-6
length: 15
size: -
D: -
V: TRBV9
CDR3: CASSVGSVIDSPLHF
DNA: TGTGCCAGCAGCGTAGGGTCGGTCATCGATTCACCCCTCCACTTT

J: TRBJ1-3
length: 16
size: -
D: -
V: TRBV5-5
CDR3: CASSLHRPSSGNTIYF
DNA: TGTGCCAGCAGCTTGCACAGGCCGTCCTCTGGAAACACCATATATTTT